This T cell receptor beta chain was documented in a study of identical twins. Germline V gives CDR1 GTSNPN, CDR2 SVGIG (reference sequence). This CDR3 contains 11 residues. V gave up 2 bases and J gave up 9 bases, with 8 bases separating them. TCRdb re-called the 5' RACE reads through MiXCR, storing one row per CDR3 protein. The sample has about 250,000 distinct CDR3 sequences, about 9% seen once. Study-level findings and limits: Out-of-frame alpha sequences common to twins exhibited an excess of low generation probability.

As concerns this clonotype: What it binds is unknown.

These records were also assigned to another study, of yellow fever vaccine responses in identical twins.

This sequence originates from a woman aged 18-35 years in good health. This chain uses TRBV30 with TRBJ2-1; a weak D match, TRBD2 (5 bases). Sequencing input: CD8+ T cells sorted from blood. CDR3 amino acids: CAWSPGGEQFF. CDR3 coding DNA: TGTGCCTGGAGTCCCGGAGGTGAGCAGTTCTTC. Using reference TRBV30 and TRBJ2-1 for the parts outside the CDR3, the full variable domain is SQTIHQWPATLVQPVGSPLSLECTVEGTSNPNLYWYRQAAGRGLQLLFYSVGIGQISSEVPQNLSASRPQDRQFILSSKKLLLSDSGFYLCAWSPGGEQFFGPGTRLTVL.